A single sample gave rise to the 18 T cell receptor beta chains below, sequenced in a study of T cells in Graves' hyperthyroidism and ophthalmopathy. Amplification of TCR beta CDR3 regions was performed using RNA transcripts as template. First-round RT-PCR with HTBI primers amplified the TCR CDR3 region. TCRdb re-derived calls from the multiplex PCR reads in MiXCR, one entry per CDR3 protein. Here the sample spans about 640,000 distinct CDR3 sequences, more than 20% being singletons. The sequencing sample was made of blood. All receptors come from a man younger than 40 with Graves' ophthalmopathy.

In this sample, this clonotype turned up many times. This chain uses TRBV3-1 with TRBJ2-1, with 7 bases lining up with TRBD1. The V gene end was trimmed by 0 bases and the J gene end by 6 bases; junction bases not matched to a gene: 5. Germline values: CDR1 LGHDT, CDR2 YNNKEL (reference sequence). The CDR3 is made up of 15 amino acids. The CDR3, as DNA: TGTGCCAGCAGCCAAGATAGGGGACAGAGCAATGAGCAGTTCTTC. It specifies CASSQDRGQSNEQFF.

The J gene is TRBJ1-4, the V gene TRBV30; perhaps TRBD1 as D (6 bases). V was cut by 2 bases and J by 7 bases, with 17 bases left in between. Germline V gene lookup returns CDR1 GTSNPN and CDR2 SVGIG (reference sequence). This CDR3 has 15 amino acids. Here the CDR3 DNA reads TGTGCCTGGAGTAACCTCGGGGGCGCGGGTGAAAAACTGTTTTTT. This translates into CAWSNLGGAGEKLFF.

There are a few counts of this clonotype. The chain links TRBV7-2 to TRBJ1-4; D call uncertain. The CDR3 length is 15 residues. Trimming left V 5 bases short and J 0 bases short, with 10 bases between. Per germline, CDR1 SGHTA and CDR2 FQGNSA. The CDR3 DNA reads TGTGCCAGCAGCCCAACCAGCGCAACTAATGAAAAACTGTTTTTT. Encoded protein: CASSPTSATNEKLFF.

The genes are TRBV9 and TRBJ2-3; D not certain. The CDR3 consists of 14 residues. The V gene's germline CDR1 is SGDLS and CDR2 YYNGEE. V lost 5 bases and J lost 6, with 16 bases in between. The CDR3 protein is CASRDERAADTQYF. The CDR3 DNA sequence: TGTGCCAGCAGAGACGAGCGAGCCGCCGATACGCAGTATTTT.

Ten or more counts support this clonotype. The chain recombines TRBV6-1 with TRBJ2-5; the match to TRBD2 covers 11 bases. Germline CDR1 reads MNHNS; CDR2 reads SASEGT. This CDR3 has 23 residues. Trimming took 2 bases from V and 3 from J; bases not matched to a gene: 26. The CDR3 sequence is CASSEFPGGLAGGIERVKETQYF. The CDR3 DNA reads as TGTGCCAGCAGTGAATTCCCGGGAGGCCTAGCGGGAGGAATAGAAAGGGTTAAAGAGACCCAGTACTTC.

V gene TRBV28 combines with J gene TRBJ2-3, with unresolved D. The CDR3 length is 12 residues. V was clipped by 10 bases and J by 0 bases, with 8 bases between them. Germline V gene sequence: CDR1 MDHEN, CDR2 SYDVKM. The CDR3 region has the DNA TGTGCCACCCTAAGAAGCACAGATACGCAGTATTTT. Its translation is CATLRSTDTQYF.

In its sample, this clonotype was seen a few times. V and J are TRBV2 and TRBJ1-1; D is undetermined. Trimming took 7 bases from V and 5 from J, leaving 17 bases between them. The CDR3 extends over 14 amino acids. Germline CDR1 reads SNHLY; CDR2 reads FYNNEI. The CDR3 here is CASTEGGSWTEAFF. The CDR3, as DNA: TGTGCCAGCACCGAGGGTGGGAGTTGGACTGAAGCTTTCTTT.

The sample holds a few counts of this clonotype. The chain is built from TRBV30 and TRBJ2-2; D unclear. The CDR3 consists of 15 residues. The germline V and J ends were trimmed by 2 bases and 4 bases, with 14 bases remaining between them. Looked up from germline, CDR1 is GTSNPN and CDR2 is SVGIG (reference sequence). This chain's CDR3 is CAWSITPPGTGELFF. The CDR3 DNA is TGTGCCTGGAGTATTACCCCCCCCGGCACCGGGGAGCTGTTTTTT.

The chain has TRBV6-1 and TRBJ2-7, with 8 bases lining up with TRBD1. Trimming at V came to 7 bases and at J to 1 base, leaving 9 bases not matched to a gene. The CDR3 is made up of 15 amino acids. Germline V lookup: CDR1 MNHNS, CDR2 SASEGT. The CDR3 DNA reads TGTGCCAGCACCCGGACAGGGAAGGGGTCCTACGAGCAGTACTTC. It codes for CASTRTGKGSYEQYF.

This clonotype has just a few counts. CDR3 DNA: TGTGCCAGTTTACCGGGACAGGGGGATAATTCACCCCTCCACTTT. Protein sequence: CASLPGQGDNSPLHF. This chain connects TRBV19 to TRBJ1-6; 11 bases fit TRBD1. V gave up 8 bases and J gave up 5 bases; unmatched junction bases: 5. Germline assignment: CDR1 LNHDA and CDR2 SQIVND (reference sequence). This CDR3 has 15 amino acids.

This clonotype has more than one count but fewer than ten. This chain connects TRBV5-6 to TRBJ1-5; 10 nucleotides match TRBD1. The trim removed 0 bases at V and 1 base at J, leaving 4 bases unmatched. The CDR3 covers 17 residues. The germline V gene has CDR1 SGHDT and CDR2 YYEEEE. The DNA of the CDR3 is TGTGCCAGCAGCTTGGGACAGGGGGCGGCGAGCAATCAGCCCCAGCATTTT. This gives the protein CASSLGQGAASNQPQHF.

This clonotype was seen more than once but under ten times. The CDR3 loop reads CSVSSGGVQETQYF. As DNA, the CDR3 is TGCAGTGTTTCCTCAGGGGGGGTACAAGAGACCCAGTACTTC. This chain uses TRBV20-1 with TRBJ2-5; D may match TRBD1 or TRBD2 (7 bases each). In germline, CDR1 is DFQATT, CDR2 SNEGSKA (reference sequence). V gave up 7 bases and J gave up 2 bases, with 17 bases separating them. This CDR3 comprises 14 residues.

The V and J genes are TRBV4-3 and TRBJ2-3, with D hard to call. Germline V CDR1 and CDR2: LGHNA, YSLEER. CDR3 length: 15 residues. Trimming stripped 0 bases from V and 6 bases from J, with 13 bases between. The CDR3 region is CASSQDLLGPDTQYF. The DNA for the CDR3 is TGCGCCAGCAGCCAAGATCTCTTGGGTCCCGATACGCAGTATTTT.

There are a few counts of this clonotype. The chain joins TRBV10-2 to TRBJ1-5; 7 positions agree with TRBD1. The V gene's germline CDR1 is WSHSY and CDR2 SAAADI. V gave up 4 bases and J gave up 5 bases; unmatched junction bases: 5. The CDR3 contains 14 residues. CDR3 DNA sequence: TGCGCCAGCAGTGTTACAGGGGTCGATCAGCCCCAGCATTTT. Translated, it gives CASSVTGVDQPQHF.

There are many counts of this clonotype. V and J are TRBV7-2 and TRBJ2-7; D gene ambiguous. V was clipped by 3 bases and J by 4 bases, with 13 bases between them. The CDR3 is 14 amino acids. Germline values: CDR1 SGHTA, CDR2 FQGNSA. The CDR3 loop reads CASSFQHPSYEQYF. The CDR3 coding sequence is TGTGCCAGCAGCTTTCAACACCCGTCGTACGAGCAGTACTTC.

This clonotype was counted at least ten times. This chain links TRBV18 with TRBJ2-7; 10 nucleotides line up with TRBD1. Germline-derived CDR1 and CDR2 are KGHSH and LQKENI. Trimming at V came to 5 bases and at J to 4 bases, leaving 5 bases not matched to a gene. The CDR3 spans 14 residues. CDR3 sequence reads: CASSAPGQGYEQYF. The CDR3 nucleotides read TGTGCCAGCTCAGCGCCGGGACAGGGGTACGAGCAGTACTTC.

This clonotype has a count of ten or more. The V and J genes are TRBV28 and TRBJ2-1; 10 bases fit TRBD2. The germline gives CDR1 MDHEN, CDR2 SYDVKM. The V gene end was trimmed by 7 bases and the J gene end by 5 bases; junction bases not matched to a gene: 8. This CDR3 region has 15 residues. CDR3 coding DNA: TGTGCCAGCAAGCCCCTAGCGGGAGTACACAATGAGCAGTTCTTC. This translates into CASKPLAGVHNEQFF.

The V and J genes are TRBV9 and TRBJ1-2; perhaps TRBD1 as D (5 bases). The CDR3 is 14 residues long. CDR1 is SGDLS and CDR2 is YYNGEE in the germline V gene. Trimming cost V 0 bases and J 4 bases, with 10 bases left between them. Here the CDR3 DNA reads TGTGCCAGCAGCGTAGGTACGGGGCTCTATGGCTACACCTTC. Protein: CASSVGTGLYGYTF.